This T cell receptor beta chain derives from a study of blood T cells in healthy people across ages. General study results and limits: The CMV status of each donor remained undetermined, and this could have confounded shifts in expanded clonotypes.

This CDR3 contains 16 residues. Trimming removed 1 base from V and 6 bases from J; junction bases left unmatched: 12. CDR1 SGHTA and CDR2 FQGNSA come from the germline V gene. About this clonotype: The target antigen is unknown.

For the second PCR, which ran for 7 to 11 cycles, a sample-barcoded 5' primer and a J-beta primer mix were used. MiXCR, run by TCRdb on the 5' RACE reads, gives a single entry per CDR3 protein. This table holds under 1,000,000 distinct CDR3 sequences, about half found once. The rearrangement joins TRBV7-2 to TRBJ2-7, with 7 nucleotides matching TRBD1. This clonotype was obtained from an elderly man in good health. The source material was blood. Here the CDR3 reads CASSLGGRGSVIEQYF. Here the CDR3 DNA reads TGTGCCAGCAGCTTAGGGGGCAGGGGGTCTGTCATCGAGCAGTACTTC. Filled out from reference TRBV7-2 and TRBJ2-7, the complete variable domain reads GAGVSQSPSNKVTEKGKDVELRCDPISGHTALYWYRQSLGQGLEFLIYFQGNSAPDKSGLPSDRFSAERTGGSVSTLTIQRTQQEDSAVYLCASSLGGRGSVIEQYFGPGTRLTVT.